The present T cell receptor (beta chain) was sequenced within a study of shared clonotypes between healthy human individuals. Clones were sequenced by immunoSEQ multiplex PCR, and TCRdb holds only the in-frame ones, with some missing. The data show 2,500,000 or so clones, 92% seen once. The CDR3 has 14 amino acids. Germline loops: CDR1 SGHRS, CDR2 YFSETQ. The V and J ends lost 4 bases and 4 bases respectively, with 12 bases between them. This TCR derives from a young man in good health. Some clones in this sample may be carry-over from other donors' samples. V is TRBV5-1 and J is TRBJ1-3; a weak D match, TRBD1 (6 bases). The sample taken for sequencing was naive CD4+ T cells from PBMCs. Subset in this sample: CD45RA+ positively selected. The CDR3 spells CASSPNTGGNTIYF. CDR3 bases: TGCGCCAGCAGCCCTAACACAGGGGGAAACACCATATATTTT.